Following are 9 T cell receptor beta chains from one sample sequenced in a study of T cells in women clearing cervical HPV infection. Clones were read by immunoSEQ multiplex PCR, and TCRdb kept only the in-frame ones, dropping some. The sample has about 37,000 clones, and its top ten clones hold 6.8%. Sequencing input: blood buffy coat. These receptors came from a woman between 18 and 70 years old with a cervical HPV16 infection that either progressed to CIN3+ or cleared (not recorded which).

A word on this clone: The read ends 3 residues before the CDR3 terminus; that terminus is restored from the germline J gene. This sequence joins TRBV19 and TRBJ2-7; the D gene is possibly TRBD2 (6 bases). This CDR3 has 13 residues. The germline V gene encodes CDR1 LNHDA and CDR2 SQIVND (reference sequence). Between the trimmed V and J ends, which lost 8 bases and 4 bases, there was a span of 15 bases. This CDR3 reads CASSHAEGYEQYF. The DNA read from the CDR3 is TGTGCCAGTTCCCATGCGGAGGGGTACGAG.

Comment on this clone: The read gets to within 3 residues of the CDR3 end, and the germline J gene fills in the rest. V and J are TRBV10-3 and TRBJ1-1; 8 positions agree with TRBD1. This CDR3 has 13 residues. V gave up 9 bases and J gave up 7 bases; unmatched junction bases: 10. Looked up from germline, CDR1 is ENHRY and CDR2 is SYGVKD. The CDR3 loop is CAISTSTGDEAFF. The sequenced part of the CDR3 DNA is TGTGCCATTTCCACCTCGACAGGGGATGAA.

As for this clone: The missing CDR3 end, 3 residues past where the read stops, is filled in from the germline J gene. J is TRBJ2-5 and V is TRBV4-1; 8 positions agree with TRBD1. The V and J ends lost 2 bases and 6 bases, in that order; junction bases with no gene match: 8. The V gene's germline CDR1 is MGHRA and CDR2 YSYEKL. The CDR3 length is 15 residues. CDR3 amino acids: CASSQTPQGAKTQYF. The CDR3 DNA, read in part, is TGCGCCAGCAGCCAAACTCCGCAGGGGGCTAAGACC.

The CDR3 bases that were read are TGCAGTGCGCAGAAGGACGGGCGGGGGGCCTCAGATAGG. Translating it yields CSAQKDGRGASDR. The whole CDR3 sequence reads CSAQKDGRGASDRYTF. V gene TRBV20-1 combines with J gene TRBJ1-2; D is perhaps TRBD1 (6 bases). The CDR3 end is not reached by the read, which stops 3 residues before it; the germline J gene fills it in. This CDR3 comprises 16 residues. The germline CDR1 and CDR2 sequences are DFQATT and SNEGSKA (reference sequence).

Notes on this clone: The read comes to an end 3 residues before the CDR3 does, leaving the germline J gene to fill in the end. The rearrangement joins TRBV5-1 to TRBJ2-4; 7 nucleotides match TRBD2. The junction had 10 bases not matched to a gene; V was cut back by 0 bases and J by 1 base. The length of the CDR3 is 18 residues. The germline V gene encodes CDR1 SGHRS and CDR2 YFSETQ. This chain's CDR3 is CASSLGSGETLAKNIQYF. CDR3 bases read: TGCGCCAGCAGCTTGGGGAGCGGGGAGACGCTTGCCAAAAACATT.

A remark on this clone: The read is 3 residues too short to cover the CDR3 end, so that end is filled in from the germline J gene. The rearrangement links TRBV29-1 to TRBJ2-5; tentatively, D is TRBD2 (6 bases). From germline, CDR1 is SQVTM and CDR2 ANQGSEA. This CDR3 has 16 residues. V was trimmed by 1 base and J by 5 bases, leaving 20 bases between them. The CDR3 sequence is CSVEAPSLATLETQYF. The CDR3 bases that were read are TGCAGCGTTGAAGCCCCCTCCCTAGCGACGCTGGAGACC.

Worth noting for this clone: The DNA ends 3 residues before the CDR3 does, and the rest of the CDR3 is filled in from the germline J gene. This chain uses TRBV10-2 with TRBJ1-1; D might be TRBD1 (5 bases). The V gene lost 7 bases and the J gene lost 1 base, with 13 bases spanning the gap. Germline V gene data show CDR1 as WSHSY and CDR2 as SAAADI. The CDR3 is made up of 14 amino acids. CDR3: CASMRGTGNTEAFF. The part of the CDR3 DNA that was read is TGCGCCAGCATGCGGGGGACCGGGAACACTGAA.

Comments on this clone: The CDR3 extends 3 residues past the end of the read, so its final part is completed from the germline J gene. The V and J genes are TRBV7-3 and TRBJ1-6, with 8 nucleotides matching TRBD1. The ends lost 6 bases at V and 7 bases at J; junction bases unmatched: 17. CDR3 size: 18 residues. Germline V gene sequence: CDR1 SGHTA, CDR2 FQGTGA. Incomplete CDR3 DNA: TGTGCCAGCAGTCTCTTCGGACCTCGAGGACAGGGAAATTCACCC. It specifies CASSLFGPRGQGNSP. The entire CDR3 sequence reads CASSLFGPRGQGNSPLHF.

Concerning this clone itself: The sequenced fragment ends 3 residues before the CDR3 boundary, so the rest is inferred from the germline J gene. The chain has TRBV18 and TRBJ2-1, with D maybe TRBD1 (5 bases). V was clipped by 0 bases and J by 0 bases, with 9 bases between them. From germline, CDR1 is KGHSH and CDR2 LQKENI. The CDR3 consists of 16 residues. This chain's CDR3 is CASSPPGRSSYNEQFF. Partial CDR3 DNA: TGTGCCAGCTCACCACCGGGGCGGAGCTCCTACAATGAG.